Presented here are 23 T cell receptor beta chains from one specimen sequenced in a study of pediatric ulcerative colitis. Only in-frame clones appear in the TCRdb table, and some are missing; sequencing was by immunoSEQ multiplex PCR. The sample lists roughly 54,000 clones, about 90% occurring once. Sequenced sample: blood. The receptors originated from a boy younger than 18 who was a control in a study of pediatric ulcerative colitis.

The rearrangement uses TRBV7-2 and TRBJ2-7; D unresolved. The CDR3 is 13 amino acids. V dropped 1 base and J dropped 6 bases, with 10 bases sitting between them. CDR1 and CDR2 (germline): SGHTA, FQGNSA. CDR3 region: CASSLDYHGEQYF. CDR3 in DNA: TGTGCCAGCAGCTTAGATTACCATGGCGAGCAGTACTTC. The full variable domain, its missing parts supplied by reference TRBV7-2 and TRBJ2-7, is GAGVSQSPSNKVTEKGKDVELRCDPISGHTALYWYRQSLGQGLEFLIYFQGNSAPDKSGLPSDRFSAERTGGSVSTLTIQRTQQEDSAVYLCASSLDYHGEQYFGPGTRLTVT.

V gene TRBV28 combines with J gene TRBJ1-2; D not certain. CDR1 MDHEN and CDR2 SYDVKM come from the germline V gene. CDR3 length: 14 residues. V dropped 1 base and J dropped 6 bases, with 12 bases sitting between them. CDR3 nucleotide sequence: TGTGCCAGCAGTTTATACGAGGGCCGGGATGGCTACACCTTC. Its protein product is CASSLYEGRDGYTF.

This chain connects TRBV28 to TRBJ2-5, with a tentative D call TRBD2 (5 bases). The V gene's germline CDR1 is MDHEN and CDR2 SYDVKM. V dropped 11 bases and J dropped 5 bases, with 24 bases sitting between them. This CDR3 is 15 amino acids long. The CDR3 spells CAAGKVGVGKETQYF. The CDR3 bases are TGTGCCGCTGGAAAAGTCGGGGTAGGAAAGGAGACCCAGTACTTC.

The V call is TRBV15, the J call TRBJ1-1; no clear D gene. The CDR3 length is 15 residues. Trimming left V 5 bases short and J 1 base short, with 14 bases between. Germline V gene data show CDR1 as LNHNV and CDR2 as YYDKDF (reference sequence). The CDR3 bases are TGTGCCACCAGCCACCTTCTAACAAAGAACACTGAAGCTTTCTTT. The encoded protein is CATSHLLTKNTEAFF.

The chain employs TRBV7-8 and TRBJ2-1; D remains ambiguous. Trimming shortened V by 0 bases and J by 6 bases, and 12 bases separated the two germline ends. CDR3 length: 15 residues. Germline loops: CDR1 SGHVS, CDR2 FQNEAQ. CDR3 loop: CASSLARFGVNEQFF. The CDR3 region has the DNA TGTGCCAGCAGCTTAGCGAGGTTTGGGGTCAATGAGCAGTTCTTC.

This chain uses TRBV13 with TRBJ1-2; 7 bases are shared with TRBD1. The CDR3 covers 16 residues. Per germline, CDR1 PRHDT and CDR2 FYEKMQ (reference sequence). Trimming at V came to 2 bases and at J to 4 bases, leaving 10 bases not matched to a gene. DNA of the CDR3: TGTGCCAGCAGCTTATCTGGGCAGGGGGTCCGCTATGGCTACACCTTC. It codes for CASSLSGQGVRYGYTF.

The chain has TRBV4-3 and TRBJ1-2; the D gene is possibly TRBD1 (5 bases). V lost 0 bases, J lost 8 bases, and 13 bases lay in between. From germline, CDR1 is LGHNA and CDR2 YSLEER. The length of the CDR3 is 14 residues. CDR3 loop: CASSQESRDLGYTF. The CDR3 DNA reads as TGCGCCAGCAGCCAAGAGTCCAGGGATCTAGGCTACACCTTC.

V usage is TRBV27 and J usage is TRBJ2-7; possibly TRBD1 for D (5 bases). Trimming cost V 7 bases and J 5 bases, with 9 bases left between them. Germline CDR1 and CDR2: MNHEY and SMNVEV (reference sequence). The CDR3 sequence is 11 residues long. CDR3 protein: CASTGWDEQYF. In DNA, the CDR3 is TGTGCCAGCACAGGGTGGGACGAGCAGTACTTC.

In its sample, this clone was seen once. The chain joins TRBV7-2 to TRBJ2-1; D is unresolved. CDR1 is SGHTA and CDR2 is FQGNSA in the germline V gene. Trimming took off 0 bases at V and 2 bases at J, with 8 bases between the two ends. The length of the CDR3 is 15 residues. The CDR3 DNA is TGTGCCAGCAGCTTAGCCCCAGGAGCCTACAATGAGCAGTTCTTC. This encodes CASSLAPGAYNEQFF.

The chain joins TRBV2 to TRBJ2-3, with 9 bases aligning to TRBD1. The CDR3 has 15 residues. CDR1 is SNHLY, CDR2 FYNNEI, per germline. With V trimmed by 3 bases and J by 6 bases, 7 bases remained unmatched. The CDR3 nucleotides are TGTGCCAGCAGTGATTCAACAGGGGGCCGGGATACGCAGTATTTT. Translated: CASSDSTGGRDTQYF.

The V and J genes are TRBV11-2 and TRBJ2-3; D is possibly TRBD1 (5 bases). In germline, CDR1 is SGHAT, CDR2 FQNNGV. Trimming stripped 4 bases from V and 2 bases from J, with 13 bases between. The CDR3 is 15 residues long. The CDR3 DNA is TGTGCCAGCAGCTATATCACAGGAGTCACAGATACGCAGTATTTT. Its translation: CASSYITGVTDTQYF.

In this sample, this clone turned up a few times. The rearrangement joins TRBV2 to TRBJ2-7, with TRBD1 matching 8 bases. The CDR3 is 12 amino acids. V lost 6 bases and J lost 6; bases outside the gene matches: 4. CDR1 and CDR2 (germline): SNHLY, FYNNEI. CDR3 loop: CASSADRGEQYF. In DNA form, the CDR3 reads TGTGCCAGCAGCGCAGACAGGGGCGAGCAGTACTTC.

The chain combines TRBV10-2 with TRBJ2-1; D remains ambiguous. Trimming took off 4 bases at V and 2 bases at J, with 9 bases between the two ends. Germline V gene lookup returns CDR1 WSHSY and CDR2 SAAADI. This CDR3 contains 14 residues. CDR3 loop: CASSARAAYNEQFF. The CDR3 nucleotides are TGCGCCAGCAGTGCCCGGGCCGCCTACAATGAGCAGTTCTTC.

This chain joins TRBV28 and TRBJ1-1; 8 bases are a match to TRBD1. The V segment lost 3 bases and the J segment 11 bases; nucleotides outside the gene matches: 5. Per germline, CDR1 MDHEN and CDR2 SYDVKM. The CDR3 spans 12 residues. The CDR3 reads CASSLADREAFF. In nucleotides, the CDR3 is TGTGCCAGCAGTTTGGCGGACAGGGAGGCTTTCTTT.

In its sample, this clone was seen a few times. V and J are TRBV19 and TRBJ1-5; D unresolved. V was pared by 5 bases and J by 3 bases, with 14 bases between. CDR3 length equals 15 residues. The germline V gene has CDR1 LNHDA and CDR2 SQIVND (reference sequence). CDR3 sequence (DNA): TGTGCCAGTAGTGACACACGATACTACAATCAGCCCCAGCATTTT. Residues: CASSDTRYYNQPQHF.

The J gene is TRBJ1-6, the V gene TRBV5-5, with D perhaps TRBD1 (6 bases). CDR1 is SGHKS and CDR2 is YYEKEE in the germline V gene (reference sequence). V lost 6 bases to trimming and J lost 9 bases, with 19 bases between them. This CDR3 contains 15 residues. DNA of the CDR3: TGTGCCAGCAACCCACAGGGTTACCTCGGTTCACCCCTCCACTTT. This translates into CASNPQGYLGSPLHF.

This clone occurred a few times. The CDR3 loop reads CASSASGPTYEQYF. CDR3 in DNA: TGTGCCAGCAGCGCCAGCGGCCCGACCTACGAGCAGTACTTC. This rearrangement joins TRBV7-9 to TRBJ2-7; D might be TRBD2 (5 bases). CDR1 and CDR2 from the germline V gene are SEHNR and FQNEAQ (reference sequence). The CDR3 contains 14 residues. V lost 5 bases, J lost 2 bases, and 13 bases lay in between.

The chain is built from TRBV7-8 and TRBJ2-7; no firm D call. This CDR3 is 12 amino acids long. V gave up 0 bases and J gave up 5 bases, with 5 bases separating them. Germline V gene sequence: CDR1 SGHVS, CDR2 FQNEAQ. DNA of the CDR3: TGTGCCAGCAGCTTAGCGGTTAACGAGCAGTACTTC. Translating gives CASSLAVNEQYF.

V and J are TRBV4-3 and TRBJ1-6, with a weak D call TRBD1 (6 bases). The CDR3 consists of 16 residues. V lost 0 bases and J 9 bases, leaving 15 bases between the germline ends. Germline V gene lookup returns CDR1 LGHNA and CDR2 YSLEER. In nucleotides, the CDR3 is TGCGCCAGCAGCCAAGAACAAGGGGGTGCTGGTTCACCCCTCCACTTT. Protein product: CASSQEQGGAGSPLHF.

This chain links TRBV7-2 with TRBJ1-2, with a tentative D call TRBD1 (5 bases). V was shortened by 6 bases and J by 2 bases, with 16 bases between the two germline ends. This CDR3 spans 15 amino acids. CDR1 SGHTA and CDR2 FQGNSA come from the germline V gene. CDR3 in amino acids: CASRPPTVINYGYTF. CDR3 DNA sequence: TGTGCCAGCAGACCCCCGACAGTAATAAACTATGGCTACACCTTC.

The CDR3 here is CASSQGQQGGYTF. CDR3 DNA sequence: TGCGCCAGCAGCCAAGGGCAACAGGGCGGCTACACCTTC. This chain links TRBV4-3 with TRBJ1-2; D possibly corresponds to TRBD1 (6 bases). The CDR3 extends over 13 amino acids. V dropped 1 base and J dropped 8 bases, with 11 bases sitting between them. Germline V gives CDR1 LGHNA, CDR2 YSLEER.

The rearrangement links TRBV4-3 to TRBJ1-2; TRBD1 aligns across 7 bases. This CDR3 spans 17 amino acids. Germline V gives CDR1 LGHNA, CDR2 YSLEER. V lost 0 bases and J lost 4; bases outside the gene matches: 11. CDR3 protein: CASSQENTGVGSYGYTF. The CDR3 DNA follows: TGCGCCAGCAGCCAAGAAAATACAGGGGTGGGTAGCTATGGCTACACCTTC.

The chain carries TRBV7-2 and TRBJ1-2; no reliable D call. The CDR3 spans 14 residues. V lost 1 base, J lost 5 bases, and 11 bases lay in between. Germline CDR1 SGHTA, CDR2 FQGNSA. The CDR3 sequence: CASSLEGWSYGYTF. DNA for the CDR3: TGTGCCAGCAGCTTAGAGGGCTGGTCGTATGGCTACACCTTC.